These 26 T cell receptor beta chains were all obtained from the same sample, sequenced in a study of T cell responses to AZD1222 COVID-19 vaccine. Libraries were prepared by immunoSEQ multiplex PCR; TCRdb keeps only in-frame clonotypes and omits some of them. The sample shows some 120,000 clones, approximately 92% of them seen only once. Sequenced material: peripheral blood, taken on day 0 of AZD1222 vaccination. These receptors all come from an adult in good health.

V and J are TRBV5-1 and TRBJ2-7; 13 bases line up with TRBD2. The CDR3 extends over 16 amino acids. Germline assignment: CDR1 SGHRS and CDR2 YFSETQ. Trimming at V came to 0 bases and at J to 2 bases, leaving 2 bases not matched to a gene. CDR3 bases: TGCGCCAGCAGCTTGGGACTAGCGGGAGGCCCCTACGAGCAGTACTTC. Translation gives CASSLGLAGGPYEQYF.

V gene TRBV9 combines with J gene TRBJ1-2; D gene unclear. The V end was cut by 3 bases, the J end by 3 bases, with 6 bases between. Germline CDR1 reads SGDLS; CDR2 reads YYNGEE. This CDR3 spans 12 amino acids. The CDR3 coding sequence is TGTGCCAGCAGCGCCCGAGACTATGGCTACACCTTC. It specifies CASSARDYGYTF.

The chain couples TRBV5-8 to TRBJ2-7; 9 bases are a match to TRBD1. Per germline, CDR1 SGHTS and CDR2 YDEGEE. The V segment lost 4 bases and the J segment 5 bases; nucleotides outside the gene matches: 1. This CDR3 is 12 amino acids long. The CDR3, as DNA: TGTGCCAGCAGCCGACAGGGGGACGAGCAGTACTTC. Translating gives CASSRQGDEQYF. Filled out from reference TRBV5-8 and TRBJ2-7, the complete variable domain reads EAGVTQSPTHLIKTRGQQATLRCSPISGHTSVYWYQQALGLGLQFLLWYDEGEERNRGNFPPRFSGRQFPNYSSELNVNALELEDSALYLCASSRQGDEQYFGPGTRLTVT.

The V and J genes are TRBV2 and TRBJ2-7, with 13 bases identical to TRBD2. J was trimmed by 3 bases and V by 5 bases; bases with no gene match: 4. Germline V CDR1 and CDR2: SNHLY, FYNNEI. The CDR3 covers 15 residues. The CDR3: CASSHTSGRGYEQYF. CDR3 nucleotides: TGTGCCAGCAGTCATACTAGCGGGAGGGGCTACGAGCAGTACTTC.

This chain links TRBV19 with TRBJ1-5; D ambiguous. Germline-derived CDR1 and CDR2 are LNHDA and SQIVND (reference sequence). V was pared by 6 bases and J by 0 bases, with 9 bases between. The CDR3 spans 14 residues. CDR3 bases: TGTGCCAGTAGCCTCGGGGTTAGCAATCAGCCCCAGCATTTT. It translates to CASSLGVSNQPQHF.

The chain joins TRBV18 to TRBJ2-7; TRBD2 might be the D (6 bases). V was clipped by 2 bases and J by 0 bases, with 11 bases between them. There are 15 residues in the CDR3. CDR1 is KGHSH, CDR2 LQKENI, per germline. The CDR3: CASSPSQDYSYEQYF. The DNA for the CDR3 is TGTGCCAGCTCACCATCACAGGACTACTCCTACGAGCAGTACTTC.

The genes are TRBV9 and TRBJ1-1; D gene uncertain. Trimming shortened V by 3 bases and J by 3 bases, and 9 bases separated the two germline ends. The germline V gene encodes CDR1 SGDLS and CDR2 YYNGEE. This CDR3 comprises 13 residues. For the CDR3, the DNA is TGTGCCAGCAGCGCCCCGGCGGACACTGAAGCTTTCTTT. Its protein is CASSAPADTEAFF.

The chain joins TRBV6-2 or TRBV6-3 to TRBJ2-3; 7 positions agree with TRBD1. The germline gives CDR1 MNHEY, CDR2 SVGEGT. Unmatched junction bases numbered 8, after V lost 4 bases and J lost 1 base. This CDR3 has 16 residues. CDR3 in DNA: TGTGCCAGCAGTTCCCGACAGGGTATGGGCACAGATACGCAGTATTTT. Translating gives CASSSRQGMGTDTQYF.

A word on this clone: The same CDR3 is also encoded by other DNA sequences in this sample. The J gene is TRBJ2-7, the V gene TRBV6-5, with TRBD1 as a possible D gene (5 bases). This CDR3 is built from 12 residues. Germline values: CDR1 MNHEY, CDR2 SVGAGI. With 2 bases removed from V and 4 bases from J, the gap between germline ends came to 6 bases. The CDR3 coding sequence is TGTGCCAGCAGTTACACAGGTTACGAGCAGTACTTC. This gives the protein CASSYTGYEQYF.

The V and J genes are TRBV19 and TRBJ2-3; D ambiguous. Germline CDR1 is LNHDA and CDR2 is SQIVND (reference sequence). Trimming removed 3 bases from V and 0 bases from J, with 4 bases in between. CDR3 length equals 13 residues. CDR3 region: CASSIESTDTQYF. In DNA form, the CDR3 reads TGTGCCAGTAGTATTGAAAGCACAGATACGCAGTATTTT. Variable domain in full (rest from reference TRBV19 and TRBJ2-3): DGGITQSPKYLFRKEGQNVTLSCEQNLNHDAMYWYRQDPGQGLRLIYYSQIVNDFQKGDIAEGYSVSREKKESFPLTVTSAQKNPTAFYLCASSIESTDTQYFGPGTRLTVL.

A note on this clone: Other nucleotide sequences from this sample produce the same CDR3. The J gene is TRBJ1-2, the V gene TRBV5-1; no reliable D call. This CDR3 region has 14 residues. The ends were cut back, 0 bases at V and 0 bases at J, with 6 bases in the middle. Germline assignment: CDR1 SGHRS and CDR2 YFSETQ. The CDR3 nucleotides read TGCGCCAGCAGCTTGGAGTCACCTAACTATGGCTACACCTTC. Translating gives CASSLESPNYGYTF. Using reference TRBV5-1 and TRBJ1-2 for the parts outside the CDR3, the full variable domain is KAGVTQTPRYLIKTRGQQVTLSCSPISGHRSVSWYQQTPGQGLQFLFEYFSETQRNKGNFPGRFSGRQFSNSRSEMNVSTLELGDSALYLCASSLESPNYGYTFGSGTRLTVV.

The gene calls are TRBV28 and TRBJ1-5; 7 nucleotides match TRBD1. V shed 1 base, J shed 6 bases, and the junction held 6 bases outside the gene matches. This CDR3 has 15 residues. Germline V gene data show CDR1 as MDHEN and CDR2 as SYDVKM. The CDR3 sequence: CASSLLRQGGQPQHF. The CDR3 nucleotides are TGTGCCAGCAGTTTATTGAGACAGGGCGGTCAGCCCCAGCATTTT. The whole variable domain, remainder taken from reference TRBV28 and TRBJ1-5, is DVKVTQSSRYLVKRTGEKVFLECVQDMDHENMFWYRQDPGLGLRLIYFSYDVKMKEKGDIPEGYSVSREKKERFSLILESASTNQTSMYLCASSLLRQGGQPQHFGDGTRLSIL.

V gene TRBV28 combines with J gene TRBJ2-5; unclear D gene. Germline V gene data show CDR1 as MDHEN and CDR2 as SYDVKM. Trimming left V 2 bases short and J 5 bases short, with 6 bases between. The CDR3 has 12 amino acids. Here the CDR3 reads CASSLGSETQYF. As DNA, the CDR3 is TGTGCCAGCAGTTTAGGATCTGAGACCCAGTACTTC.

V gene TRBV3-1 (or the pseudogene TRBV3-2) combines with J gene TRBJ1-2; D gene uncertain. The CDR3 is made up of 13 amino acids. V shed 1 base and J shed 5 bases, with 8 bases lying between them. Germline lookup yields CDR1 LGHDT and CDR2 YNNKEL (reference sequence). The chain's CDR3 is CASSQGDSYGYTF. For the CDR3, the DNA is TGTGCCAGCAGCCAAGGTGACTCTTATGGCTACACCTTC.

In this sample, this clone turned up a few times. The J gene is TRBJ2-7, the V gene TRBV7-9, with 10 bases fitting TRBD2. The germline V gene encodes CDR1 SEHNR and CDR2 FQNEAQ (reference sequence). The CDR3 covers 15 residues. J gave up 4 bases and V 5 bases, and 8 bases lay outside the gene matches. The CDR3: CASSATSGFRYEQYF. The CDR3 bases are TGTGCCAGCAGCGCGACTAGCGGGTTTCGGTACGAGCAGTACTTC.

V is TRBV14 and J is TRBJ1-2; D uncertain. The CDR3 length is 15 residues. Deletions cut 0 bases from V and 5 bases from J, with 13 bases between. CDR1 SGHDN and CDR2 FVKESK come from the germline V gene. CDR3 protein: CASSQDLQGPYGYTF. DNA for the CDR3: TGTGCCAGCAGCCAAGATCTCCAAGGGCCATATGGCTACACCTTC.

The chain employs TRBV2 and TRBJ1-2, with 9 bases matching TRBD1. Germline values: CDR1 SNHLY, CDR2 FYNNEI. The CDR3 has 15 residues. Germline trimming cut 5 bases from V and 1 base from J; bases unmatched to any gene: 5. This chain's CDR3 is CASSSGDRVNYGYTF. CDR3 DNA sequence: TGTGCCAGCAGTTCCGGGGACAGGGTTAACTATGGCTACACCTTC. The variable domain in full, with the rest retrieved from reference TRBV2 and TRBJ1-2, is EPEVTQTPSHQVTQMGQEVILRCVPISNHLYFYWYRQILGQKVEFLVSFYNNEISEKSEIFDDQFSVERPDGSNFTLKIRSTKLEDSAMYFCASSSGDRVNYGYTFGSGTRLTVV.

The chain is built from TRBV5-1 and TRBJ2-3; TRBD1 matches 7 bases. Germline trimming cut 4 bases from V and 1 base from J; bases unmatched to any gene: 6. In germline, CDR1 is SGHRS, CDR2 YFSETQ. This CDR3 region has 15 residues. The CDR3 spells CASSQGDPGTDTQYF. CDR3 sequence (DNA): TGCGCCAGCAGCCAGGGGGACCCTGGCACAGATACGCAGTATTTT.

The V gene is TRBV11-3, the J gene TRBJ2-7; no clear D. Germline V gives CDR1 SGHNT, CDR2 YENEEA. V was cut by 1 base and J by 6 bases, with 7 bases left in between. The CDR3 runs to 12 residues. The CDR3 reads CASSLGPGEQYF. The CDR3 DNA is TGTGCCAGCAGCTTAGGACCCGGCGAGCAGTACTTC. Using reference TRBV11-3 and TRBJ2-7 for the parts outside the CDR3, the full variable domain is EAGVVQSPRYKIIEKKQPVAFWCNPISGHNTLYWYLQNLGQGPELLIRYENEEAVDDSQLPKDRFSAERLKGVDSTLKIQPAELGDSAVYLCASSLGPGEQYFGPGTRLTVT.

The CDR3, as DNA: TGTGCCAGCAGTTACTTGTCAGGCCCCAATCAGCCCCAGCATTTT. Translated, it gives CASSYLSGPNQPQHF. The gene calls are TRBV6-6 and TRBJ1-5; D call uncertain. The V and J ends lost 1 base and 3 bases respectively, with 10 bases between them. The CDR3 runs 15 residues. Germline CDR1 and CDR2: MNHNY and SVGAGI (reference sequence).

The V gene is TRBV4-2, the J gene TRBJ2-5; TRBD1 is a possible D gene (6 bases). The V and J ends lost 0 bases and 4 bases respectively, with 15 bases between them. This CDR3 has 16 amino acids. In germline, CDR1 is LGHNA, CDR2 YNFKEQ. Here the CDR3 DNA reads TGTGCCAGCAGCCAAGATTTGACGGTCAGGGGAGAGACCCAGTACTTC. This encodes CASSQDLTVRGETQYF.

With respect to this clone: One end of the junction fails to match germline, which may point to a read error. The chain employs TRBV7-7 and TRBJ2-5; D gene uncertain. There are 13 residues in the CDR3. CDR1 is SSHAT and CDR2 is FNYEAQ in the germline V gene (reference sequence). CDR3 loop: CASSSLGQETQYF. Written as DNA, the CDR3 is TGTGCTAGCAGCTCGTTGGGCCAAGAGACCCAGTACTTC.

The gene calls are TRBV11-1 and TRBJ2-7, with 8 bases lining up with TRBD1. There are 13 residues in the CDR3. CDR1 and CDR2 from the germline V gene are SGHAT and FQDESV (reference sequence). The V segment lost 5 bases and the J segment 6 bases; nucleotides outside the gene matches: 6. Here the CDR3 reads CASSPGTGSEQYF. For the CDR3, the DNA is TGTGCCAGCAGCCCCGGGACAGGTTCCGAGCAGTACTTC.

J is TRBJ2-3 and V is TRBV6-5; 8 nucleotides match TRBD1. CDR3 length: 14 amino acids. Germline trimming cut 9 bases from V and 2 bases from J; bases unmatched to any gene: 7. Germline CDR1 is MNHEY and CDR2 is SVGAGI. The CDR3 DNA follows: TGTGCCAGTAAGCCGGGACAGGCCACAGATACGCAGTATTTT. Translated, it gives CASKPGQATDTQYF.

The chain is built from TRBV28 and TRBJ2-7; no definite D call. Per the germline V gene, CDR1 is MDHEN and CDR2 is SYDVKM. V was clipped by 5 bases and J by 7 bases, with 18 bases between them. CDR3 size: 14 residues. This CDR3 is CASSTRQGDLEQYF. The CDR3 nucleotides read TGTGCCAGCAGTACCCGACAAGGAGACTTGGAGCAGTACTTC.

This chain links TRBV5-1 with TRBJ2-7, with TRBD1 matching 9 bases. The CDR3 covers 15 residues. In germline, CDR1 is SGHRS, CDR2 YFSETQ. V trimming: 4 bases; J trimming: 3 bases; junction bases outside the gene matches: 8. As DNA, the CDR3 is TGCGCCAGCAGCCAGGGACAGGGACCGTACTACGAGCAGTACTTC. As protein: CASSQGQGPYYEQYF.